A selection of T cell receptor beta chains follows, all from one sample in a study of Ad26.COV2.S vaccination and SARS-CoV-2 variants. TCRdb's table, derived via immunoSEQ multiplex PCR, lists solely in-frame clones and lacks some. Of a few hundred thousand clones in the sample, 88% are singletons; the top ten hold approximately 4%. Specimen: peripheral blood, collected in a trial of Ad26.COV2.S vaccine versus placebo. The receptor set was obtained from a person aged 18-60 years who received the Ad26.COV2.S COVID-19 vaccine or a placebo. CDR3s include the opening cysteine and the closing phenylalanine or tryptophan. The D gene is left open where the match is weak. Clone size is given for some rows only: seen once, a few or many times, or a class if the clone is expanded.

clone size: .; D gene: .; V gene: TRBV9; J gene: TRBJ2-7; CDR3 protein: CASSVEWGREQYF; CDR3 DNA: TGTGCCAGCAGCGTAGAATGGGGGCGCGAGCAGTACTTC
clone size: few; D gene: .; V gene: TRBV19; J gene: TRBJ2-7; CDR3 protein: CASSTFWTVGEQYF; CDR3 DNA: TGTGCCAGTAGTACCTTCTGGACAGTGGGGGAGCAGTACTTC
clone size: .; D gene: TRBD1; V gene: TRBV9; J gene: TRBJ2-7; CDR3 protein: CASSVGDRGPPYEQYF; CDR3 DNA: TGTGCCAGCAGCGTAGGGGACAGGGGACCTCCCTACGAGCAGTACTTC
clone size: .; D gene: .; V gene: TRBV19; J gene: TRBJ2-5; CDR3 protein: CASSINIGETQYF; CDR3 DNA: TGTGCCAGTAGTATAAACATAGGAGAGACCCAGTACTTC
clone size: .; D gene: .; V gene: TRBV6-5; J gene: TRBJ1-4; CDR3 protein: CASREGFGEKLFF; CDR3 DNA: TGTGCCAGCAGAGAGGGTTTTGGCGAAAAACTGTTTTTT
clone size: .; D gene: TRBD1; V gene: TRBV5-4; J gene: TRBJ2-7; CDR3 protein: CASSRDRDSYEQYF; CDR3 DNA: TGTGCCAGCAGCCGGGACAGGGACTCCTACGAGCAGTACTTC
clone size: .; D gene: TRBD1; V gene: TRBV5-4; J gene: TRBJ1-2; CDR3 protein: CASSRTGTGIYYGYTF; CDR3 DNA: TGTGCCAGCAGCCGAACCGGGACAGGGATATACTATGGCTACACCTTC
clone size: .; D gene: .; V gene: TRBV11-2; J gene: TRBJ1-1; CDR3 protein: CASSFGGNTEAFF; CDR3 DNA: TGTGCCAGCAGCTTCGGGGGGAACACTGAAGCTTTCTTT
clone size: many; D gene: TRBD2; V gene: TRBV6-4; J gene: TRBJ2-5; CDR3 protein: CASSRLAGGVETQYF; CDR3 DNA: TGTGCCAGCAGCCGACTAGCGGGAGGGGTAGAGACCCAGTACTTC
clone size: .; D gene: .; V gene: TRBV6-2/TRBV6-3; J gene: TRBJ2-3; CDR3 protein: CASSYRSGGGTDTQYF; CDR3 DNA: TGTGCCAGCAGTTACCGTTCGGGGGGCGGCACAGATACGCAGTATTTT
clone size: .; D gene: .; V gene: TRBV29-1; J gene: TRBJ1-2; CDR3 protein: CSVADRANYGYTF; CDR3 DNA: TGCAGCGTTGCGGACAGAGCTAACTATGGCTACACCTTC
clone size: .; D gene: .; V gene: TRBV5-5; J gene: TRBJ2-4; CDR3 protein: CASSLVGGDKNIQYF; CDR3 DNA: TGTGCCAGCAGCTTGGTGGGCGGGGACAAAAACATTCAGTACTTC
clone size: .; D gene: .; V gene: TRBV28; J gene: TRBJ1-3; CDR3 protein: CASSYFSGNTIYF; CDR3 DNA: TGTGCCAGCAGTTATTTCTCTGGAAACACCATATATTTT
clone size: few; D gene: .; V gene: TRBV27; J gene: TRBJ1-6; CDR3 protein: CASSSRPGDSNSPLHF; CDR3 DNA: TGTGCCAGCAGTTCCCGACCCGGGGATAGTAATTCACCCCTCCACTTT
clone size: .; D gene: TRBD1; V gene: TRBV30; J gene: TRBJ1-2; CDR3 protein: CAWSPRTGIYGYTF; CDR3 DNA: TGTGCCTGGAGCCCTCGGACAGGGATCTATGGCTACACCTTC
clone size: .; D gene: .; V gene: TRBV11-1; J gene: TRBJ2-5; CDR3 protein: CASSLKRGGETQYF; CDR3 DNA: TGTGCCAGCAGCTTAAAACGGGGCGGGGAGACCCAGTACTTC
clone size: .; D gene: TRBD1; V gene: TRBV18; J gene: TRBJ1-2; CDR3 protein: CASSLGDREFGYTF; CDR3 DNA: TGTGCCAGCTCACTTGGGGACAGGGAATTTGGCTACACCTTC
clone size: .; D gene: .; V gene: TRBV6-5; J gene: TRBJ2-5; CDR3 protein: CASSYWGTQETQYF; CDR3 DNA: TGTGCCAGCAGTTACTGGGGGACCCAAGAGACCCAGTACTTC
clone size: .; D gene: .; V gene: TRBV2; J gene: TRBJ2-5; CDR3 protein: CASSEIVATQETQYF; CDR3 DNA: TGTGCCAGCAGTGAAATAGTGGCCACACAAGAGACCCAGTACTTC
clone size: .; D gene: .; V gene: TRBV30; J gene: TRBJ2-3; CDR3 protein: CAWGLAGGSTDTQYF; CDR3 DNA: TGTGCCTGGGGGTTGGCAGGCGGTAGCACAGATACGCAGTATTTT
clone size: few; D gene: TRBD1; V gene: TRBV13; J gene: TRBJ2-3; CDR3 protein: CASFGRTGGPDTQYF; CDR3 DNA: TGTGCCAGCTTTGGACGGACAGGGGGCCCAGATACGCAGTATTTT
clone size: .; D gene: .; V gene: TRBV4-3; J gene: TRBJ1-2; CDR3 protein: CASSQVGGANYGYTF; CDR3 DNA: TGCGCCAGCAGCCAAGTTGGGGGTGCTAACTATGGCTACACCTTC
clone size: .; D gene: TRBD1; V gene: TRBV19; J gene: TRBJ1-5; CDR3 protein: CASSIDAVRDRGLSQPQHF; CDR3 DNA: TGTGCCAGTAGTATAGATGCTGTAAGGGACAGGGGGCTTTCGCAGCCCCAGCATTTT
clone size: .; D gene: .; V gene: TRBV4-3; J gene: TRBJ1-2; CDR3 protein: CASSPDERRNYGYTF; CDR3 DNA: TGCGCCAGCAGCCCCGACGAACGGAGGAACTATGGCTACACCTTC
clone size: .; D gene: .; V gene: TRBV15; J gene: TRBJ2-7; CDR3 protein: CATSRDRASSYEQYF; CDR3 DNA: TGTGCCACCAGCAGAGACAGGGCCAGCTCCTACGAGCAGTACTTC
clone size: .; D gene: .; V gene: TRBV28; J gene: TRBJ1-1; CDR3 protein: CASSLYVNTEAFF; CDR3 DNA: TGTGCCAGCAGTTTGTATGTGAACACTGAAGCTTTCTTT
clone size: .; D gene: TRBD2; V gene: TRBV4-3; J gene: TRBJ2-7; CDR3 protein: CASSQPSSGGDSF; CDR3 DNA: TGCGCCAGCAGCCAACCCTCTAGCGGGGGGGACAGCTTC
clone size: .; D gene: .; V gene: TRBV7-9; J gene: TRBJ2-3; CDR3 protein: CASSLSSGQGSTDTQYF; CDR3 DNA: TGTGCCAGCAGCTTATCAAGCGGGCAGGGAAGCACAGATACGCAGTATTTT
clone size: .; D gene: .; V gene: TRBV28; J gene: TRBJ2-3; CDR3 protein: CASSPGWGGTDTQYF; CDR3 DNA: TGTGCCAGCAGTCCAGGGTGGGGGGGCACAGATACGCAGTATTTT
clone size: .; D gene: TRBD1; V gene: TRBV10-3; J gene: TRBJ2-5; CDR3 protein: CAISEPGAQGDETQYF; CDR3 DNA: TGTGCCATCAGTGAGCCGGGGGCACAGGGGGATGAGACCCAGTACTTC
clone size: .; D gene: TRBD1; V gene: TRBV19; J gene: TRBJ2-1; CDR3 protein: CASRLTGNHEQFF; CDR3 DNA: TGTGCCAGTAGATTGACAGGGAATCATGAGCAGTTCTTC
clone size: .; D gene: .; V gene: TRBV3-1/TRBV3-2; J gene: TRBJ1-4; CDR3 protein: CASSQDSVGEKLFF; CDR3 DNA: TGTGCCAGCAGCCAAGACAGTGTTGGAGAAAAACTGTTTTTT
clone size: .; D gene: .; V gene: TRBV18; J gene: TRBJ1-5; CDR3 protein: CASSPGQENQPQHF; CDR3 DNA: TGTGCCAGCTCACCAGGTCAGGAGAATCAGCCCCAGCATTTT
clone size: .; D gene: TRBD2; V gene: TRBV5-1; J gene: TRBJ2-3; CDR3 protein: CASSLRAGGEDTQYF; CDR3 DNA: TGCGCCAGCAGCTTGAGAGCGGGGGGTGAAGATACGCAGTATTTT
clone size: .; D gene: .; V gene: TRBV6-5; J gene: TRBJ2-2; CDR3 protein: CASSDRSGELFF; CDR3 DNA: TGTGCCAGCAGCGACAGGTCCGGGGAGCTGTTTTTT
clone size: few; D gene: .; V gene: TRBV7-3; J gene: TRBJ2-5; CDR3 protein: CASSLTSGSQETQYF; CDR3 DNA: TGTGCCAGCAGCTTAACTTCCGGGTCCCAAGAGACCCAGTACTTC
clone size: .; D gene: .; V gene: TRBV6-4; J gene: TRBJ2-3; CDR3 protein: CASSDDLSTQYF; CDR3 DNA: TGTGCCAGCAGTGACGACCTAAGTACGCAGTATTTT
clone size: .; D gene: TRBD2; V gene: TRBV9; J gene: TRBJ2-1; CDR3 protein: CASSSSGGAYNEQFF; CDR3 DNA: TGTGCCAGCAGCTCTAGCGGGGGGGCATACAATGAGCAGTTCTTC
clone size: .; D gene: .; V gene: TRBV12-3/TRBV12-4; J gene: TRBJ1-1; CDR3 protein: CASSSAMNTEAFF; CDR3 DNA: TGTGCCAGCAGCTCAGCCATGAACACTGAAGCTTTCTTT
clone size: .; D gene: TRBD1; V gene: TRBV2; J gene: TRBJ1-4; CDR3 protein: CASTGTVVEKLFF; CDR3 DNA: TGTGCCAGCACAGGGACAGTTGTTGAAAAACTGTTTTTT
clone size: once; D gene: .; V gene: TRBV30; J gene: TRBJ1-2; CDR3 protein: CAWSGTAPDGYTF; CDR3 DNA: TGTGCCTGGAGTGGGACAGCCCCCGATGGCTACACCTTC
clone size: many; D gene: .; V gene: TRBV4-3; J gene: TRBJ2-2; CDR3 protein: CASSQRNTGELFF; CDR3 DNA: TGCGCCAGCAGCCAGAGGAACACCGGGGAGCTGTTTTTT
clone size: .; D gene: TRBD1; V gene: TRBV19; J gene: TRBJ1-2; CDR3 protein: CASSITGADYGYTF; CDR3 DNA: TGTGCCAGTAGTATAACAGGGGCTGACTATGGCTACACCTTC
clone size: .; D gene: TRBD1; V gene: TRBV15; J gene: TRBJ1-1; CDR3 protein: CATSRRQGAGTEAFF; CDR3 DNA: TGTGCCACCAGCAGACGACAGGGGGCTGGGACTGAAGCTTTCTTT
clone size: .; D gene: .; V gene: TRBV4-1; J gene: TRBJ2-7; CDR3 protein: CASTQFPAGPYEQYF; CDR3 DNA: TGCGCCAGCACCCAATTTCCGGCGGGCCCCTACGAGCAGTACTTC
clone size: .; D gene: .; V gene: TRBV28; J gene: TRBJ1-5; CDR3 protein: CAIRRTLSNQPQHF; CDR3 DNA: TGTGCCATCCGCCGTACATTGAGCAATCAGCCCCAGCATTTT
clone size: .; D gene: TRBD1; V gene: TRBV4-1; J gene: TRBJ2-7; CDR3 protein: CASSQGDRVSEQYF; CDR3 DNA: TGCGCCAGCAGCCAGGGAGACAGGGTAAGCGAGCAGTACTTC
clone size: .; D gene: TRBD1; V gene: TRBV28; J gene: TRBJ2-3; CDR3 protein: CASAGTETRATDTQYF; CDR3 DNA: TGTGCCAGCGCCGGGACAGAAACCAGAGCTACAGATACGCAGTATTTT
clone size: .; D gene: .; V gene: TRBV9; J gene: TRBJ2-5; CDR3 protein: CASSFRDNQETQYF; CDR3 DNA: TGTGCCAGCAGCTTCCGGGACAACCAAGAGACCCAGTACTTC
clone size: .; D gene: .; V gene: TRBV3-1/TRBV3-2; J gene: TRBJ2-1; CDR3 protein: CASSQREQEQFF; CDR3 DNA: TGTGCCAGCAGCCAAAGAGAGCAGGAGCAGTTCTTC
clone size: .; D gene: .; V gene: TRBV7-8; J gene: TRBJ1-5; CDR3 protein: CASSLEAPDTDQPQHF; CDR3 DNA: TGTGCCAGCAGCTTAGAGGCGCCCGATACTGATCAGCCCCAGCATTTT